The text below deals with one T cell receptor (beta chain). The sample comes from a study of early T cells in non-severe SARS-CoV-2 infection. At the level of the study: The sequenced material was bulk RNA from unsorted whole blood, and its chains were unpaired.

This CDR3 spans 16 amino acids. The J segment lost 5 bases and the V segment lost 2 bases, leaving 9 bases of the junction unmatched. From germline, CDR1 is SGHAT and CDR2 FQNNGV. TCRdb re-called the 5' RACE reads through MiXCR, storing one row per CDR3 protein. The sample lists around 64,000 distinct CDR3 sequences; 11% were seen once. This chain joins TRBV11-2 and TRBJ2-5, with 9 bases fitting TRBD1. The source was whole blood, collected at baseline. This clonotype originated in an adult who was a healthcare worker with PCR-confirmed SARS-CoV-2 infection or an uninfected control (not recorded which). The CDR3 reads CASSLLGQGFQETQYF. The CDR3 DNA is TGTGCCAGCAGCTTACTTGGACAGGGGTTCCAGGAGACCCAGTACTTC.